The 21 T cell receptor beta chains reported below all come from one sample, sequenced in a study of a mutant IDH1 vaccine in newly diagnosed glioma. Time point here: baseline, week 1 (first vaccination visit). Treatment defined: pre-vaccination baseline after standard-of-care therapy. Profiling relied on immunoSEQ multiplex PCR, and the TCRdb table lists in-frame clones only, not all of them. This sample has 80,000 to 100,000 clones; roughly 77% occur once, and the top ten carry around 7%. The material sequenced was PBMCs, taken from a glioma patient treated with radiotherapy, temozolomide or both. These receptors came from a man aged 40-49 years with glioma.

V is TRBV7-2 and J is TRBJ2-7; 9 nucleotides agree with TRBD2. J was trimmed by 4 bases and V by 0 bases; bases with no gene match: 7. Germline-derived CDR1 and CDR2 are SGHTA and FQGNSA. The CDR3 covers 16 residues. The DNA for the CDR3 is TGTGCCAGCAGCTTAGCGTTTAGCGGGAGTATGTACGAGCAGTACTTC. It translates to CASSLAFSGSMYEQYF. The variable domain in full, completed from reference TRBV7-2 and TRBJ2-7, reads GAGVSQSPSNKVTEKGKDVELRCDPISGHTALYWYRQSLGQGLEFLIYFQGNSAPDKSGLPSDRFSAERTGGSVSTLTIQRTQQEDSAVYLCASSLAFSGSMYEQYFGPGTRLTVT.

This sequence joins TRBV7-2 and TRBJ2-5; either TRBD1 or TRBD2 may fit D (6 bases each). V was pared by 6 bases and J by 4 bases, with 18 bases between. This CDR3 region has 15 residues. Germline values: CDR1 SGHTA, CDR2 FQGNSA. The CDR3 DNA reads TGTGCCAGCAGTTATAGGGGGGCCCCCGGAGAGACCCAGTACTTC. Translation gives CASSYRGAPGETQYF.

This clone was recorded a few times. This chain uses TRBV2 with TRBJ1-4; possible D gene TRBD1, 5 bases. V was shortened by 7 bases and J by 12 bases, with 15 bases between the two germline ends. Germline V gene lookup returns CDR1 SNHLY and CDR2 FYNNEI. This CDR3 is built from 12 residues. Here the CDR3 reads CASTSFGGQLFF. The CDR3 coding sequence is TGTGCCAGCACATCGTTTGGGGGTCAACTGTTTTTT.

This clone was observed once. The CDR3 region has the DNA TGCGCCAGCTTACCCAGTCCGGGGGATGAGCAGTTCTTC. This sequence encodes CASLPSPGDEQFF. The chain employs TRBV23-1 and TRBJ2-1; a possible D gene is TRBD2 (6 bases). TRBV23-1 is labeled an ORF, and its function is uncertain. This CDR3 has 13 residues. Trimming removed 8 bases at V and 8 bases at J, with 16 bases between.

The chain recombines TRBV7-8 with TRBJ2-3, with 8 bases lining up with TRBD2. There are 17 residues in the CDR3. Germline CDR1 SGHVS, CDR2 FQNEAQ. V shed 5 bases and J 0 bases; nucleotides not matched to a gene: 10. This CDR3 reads CASSRYPTSASTDTQYF. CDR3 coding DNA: TGTGCCAGCAGCCGATACCCGACTAGCGCTAGCACAGATACGCAGTATTTT.

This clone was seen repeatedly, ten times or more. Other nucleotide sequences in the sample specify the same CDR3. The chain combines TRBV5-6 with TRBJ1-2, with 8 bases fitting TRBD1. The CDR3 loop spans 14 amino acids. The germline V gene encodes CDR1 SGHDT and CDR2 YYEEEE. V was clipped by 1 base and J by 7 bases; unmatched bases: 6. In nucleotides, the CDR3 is TGTGCCAGCAGCTTGAGGGCAGGGGGCCTTGGCTACACCTTC. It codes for CASSLRAGGLGYTF.

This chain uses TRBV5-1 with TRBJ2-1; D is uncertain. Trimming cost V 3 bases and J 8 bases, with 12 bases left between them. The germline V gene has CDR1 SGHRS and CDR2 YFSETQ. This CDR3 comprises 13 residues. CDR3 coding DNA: TGCGCCAGCAGCTCGCGTGGGTTCCATGAGCAGTTCTTC. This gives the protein CASSSRGFHEQFF.

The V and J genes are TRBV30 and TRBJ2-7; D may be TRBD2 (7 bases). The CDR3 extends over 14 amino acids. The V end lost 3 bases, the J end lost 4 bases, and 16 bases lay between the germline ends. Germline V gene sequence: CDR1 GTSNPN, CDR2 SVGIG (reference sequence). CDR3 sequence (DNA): TGTGCCTGGAGACCCAGCGGGACAATTTACGAGCAGTACTTC. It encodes CAWRPSGTIYEQYF.

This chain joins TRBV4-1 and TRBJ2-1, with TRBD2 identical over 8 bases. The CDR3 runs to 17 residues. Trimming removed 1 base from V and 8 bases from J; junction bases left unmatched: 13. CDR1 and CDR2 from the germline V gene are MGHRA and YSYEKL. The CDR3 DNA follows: TGCGCCAGCAGCCAAGTGCAGCGGGAGAGCCTAGGGGATGAGCAGTTCTTC. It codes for CASSQVQRESLGDEQFF.

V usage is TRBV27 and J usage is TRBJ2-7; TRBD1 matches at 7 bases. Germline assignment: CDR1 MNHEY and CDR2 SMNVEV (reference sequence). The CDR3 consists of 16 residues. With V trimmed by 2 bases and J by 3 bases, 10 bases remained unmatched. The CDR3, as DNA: TGTGCCAGCAGTTTAAAGCCGGGACAGCTATACTACGAGCAGTACTTC. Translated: CASSLKPGQLYYEQYF.

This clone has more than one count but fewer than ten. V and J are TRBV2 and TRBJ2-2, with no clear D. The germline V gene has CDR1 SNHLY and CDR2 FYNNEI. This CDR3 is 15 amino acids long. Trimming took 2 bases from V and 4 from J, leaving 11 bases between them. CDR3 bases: TGTGCCAGCAGTGAATTGGCGAGGAGCACCGGGGAGCTGTTTTTT. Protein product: CASSELARSTGELFF.

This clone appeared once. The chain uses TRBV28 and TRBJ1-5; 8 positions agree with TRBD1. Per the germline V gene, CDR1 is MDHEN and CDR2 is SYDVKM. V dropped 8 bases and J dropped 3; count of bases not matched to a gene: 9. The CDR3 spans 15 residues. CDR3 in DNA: TGTGCCAGCGAAGGAATGACAGGGGACAATCAGCCCCAGCATTTT. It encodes CASEGMTGDNQPQHF.

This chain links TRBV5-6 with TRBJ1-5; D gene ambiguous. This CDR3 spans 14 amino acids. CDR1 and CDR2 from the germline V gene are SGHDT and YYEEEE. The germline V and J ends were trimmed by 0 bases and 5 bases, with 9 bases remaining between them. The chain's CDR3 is CASSLVRGDQPQHF. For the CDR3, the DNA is TGTGCCAGCAGCTTGGTGCGGGGAGATCAGCCCCAGCATTTT.

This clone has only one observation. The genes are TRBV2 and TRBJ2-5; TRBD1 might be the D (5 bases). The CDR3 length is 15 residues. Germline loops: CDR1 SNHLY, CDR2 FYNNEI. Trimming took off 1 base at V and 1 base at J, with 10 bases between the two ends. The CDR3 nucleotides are TGTGCCAGCAGTGAAGAGCTAGGGGTCCAAGAGACCCAGTACTTC. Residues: CASSEELGVQETQYF.

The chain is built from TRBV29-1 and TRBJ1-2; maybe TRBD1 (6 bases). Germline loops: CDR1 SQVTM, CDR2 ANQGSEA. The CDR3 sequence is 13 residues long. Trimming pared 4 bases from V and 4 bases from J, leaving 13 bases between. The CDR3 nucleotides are TGCAGCGTTGTAGGACAGTCGTTCTATGGCTACACCTTC. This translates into CSVVGQSFYGYTF.

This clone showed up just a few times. The CDR3 reads CASSLGRINEQFF. CDR3 nucleotides: TGTGCCAGCAGCTTAGGACGGATCAATGAGCAGTTCTTC. The V call is TRBV7-8, the J call TRBJ2-1; D call uncertain. CDR3 length: 13 amino acids. The ends were cut back, 1 base at V and 6 bases at J, with 7 bases in the middle. Germline V gene data show CDR1 as SGHVS and CDR2 as FQNEAQ.

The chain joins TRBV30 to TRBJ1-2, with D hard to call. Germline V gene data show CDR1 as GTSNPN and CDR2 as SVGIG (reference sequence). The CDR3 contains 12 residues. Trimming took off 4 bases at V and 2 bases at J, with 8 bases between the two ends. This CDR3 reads CAWMGFNYGYTF. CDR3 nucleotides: TGTGCCTGGATGGGGTTCAACTATGGCTACACCTTC.

The CDR3 loop is CASSPQGPGYNSPLHF. In DNA, the CDR3 is TGTGCCAGCAGTCCACAGGGCCCGGGGTATAATTCACCCCTCCACTTT. The chain employs TRBV27 and TRBJ1-6, with a possible D match to TRBD1 (6 bases). Looked up from germline, CDR1 is MNHEY and CDR2 is SMNVEV (reference sequence). This CDR3 spans 16 amino acids. The V and J ends lost 5 bases and 4 bases respectively, with 15 bases between them.

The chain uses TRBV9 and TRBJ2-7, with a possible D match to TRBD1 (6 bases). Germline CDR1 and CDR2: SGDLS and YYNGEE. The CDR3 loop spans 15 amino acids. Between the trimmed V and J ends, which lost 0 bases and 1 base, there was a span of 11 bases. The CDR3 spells CASSVGTGISYEQYF. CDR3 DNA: TGTGCCAGCAGCGTAGGTACAGGGATTTCCTACGAGCAGTACTTC.

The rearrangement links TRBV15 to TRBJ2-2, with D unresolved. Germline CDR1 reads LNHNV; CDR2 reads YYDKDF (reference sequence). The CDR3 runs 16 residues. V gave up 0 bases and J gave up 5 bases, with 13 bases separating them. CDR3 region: CATSRDLEWATGELFF. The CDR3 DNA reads TGTGCCACCAGCAGAGATCTGGAGTGGGCGACCGGGGAGCTGTTTTTT.

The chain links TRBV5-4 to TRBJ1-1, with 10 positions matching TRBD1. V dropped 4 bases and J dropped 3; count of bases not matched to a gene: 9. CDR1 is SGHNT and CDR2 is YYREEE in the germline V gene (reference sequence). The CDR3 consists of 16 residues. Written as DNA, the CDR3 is TGTGCCAGCAGCACCGGGACAGGGGAGCCATACACTGAAGCTTTCTTT. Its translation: CASSTGTGEPYTEAFF.